Listed below are T cell receptor beta chains from one sample, sequenced in a study of T cell repertoires in cytomegalovirus infection. TCRdb re-called the reads with MiXCR, one entry per CDR3 protein. The sample holds fewer than 250,000 distinct CDR3 sequences; around an eighth are singletons and the top ten take 1.5% to 2%. Specimen: PBMCs. The receptor set was obtained from a human donor in good health (CMV status not recorded). Some clones in this sample may be carry-over from other donors' samples. CDR3s include the opening cysteine and the closing phenylalanine or tryptophan. D genes are given only for firm matches. The size field is filled for only some rows; it gives once, few, many or a size class.

abundance | j_gene | d_gene | v_gene | CDR3nt | CDR3aa
few | TRBJ2-7 | . | TRBV7-2 | TGTGCCAGCAGCTTAGCGGGGGGATCCCCCTCCTACGAGCAGTACTTC | CASSLAGGSPSYEQYF
. | TRBJ2-5 | TRBD2 | TRBV20-1 | TGCAGTGCTAATCGCCCAGCGGGGGGGTCCCCAGAGACCCAGTACTTC | CSANRPAGGSPETQYF
many | TRBJ2-2 | . | TRBV11-2 | TGTGCCAGCAGCCAGGACGGAAACACCGGGGAGCTGTTTTTT | CASSQDGNTGELFF
many | TRBJ2-3 | TRBD1 | TRBV7-2 | TGTGCCAGCAGCTTAGTACAGGGGACAGATACGCAGTATTTT | CASSLVQGTDTQYF
. | TRBJ1-1 | . | TRBV30 | TGTGCCTGGAGTTCTTTTAGGTCAGCCTACACTGAAGCTTTCTTT | CAWSSFRSAYTEAFF
. | TRBJ2-6 | . | TRBV7-3 | TGTGCCAGCAGCCCAATGGTTGGAGGGACCAACGTCCTGACTTTC | CASSPMVGGTNVLTF
. | TRBJ2-3 | TRBD1 | TRBV7-9 | TGTGCCAGCAGCTTAGGGGACAGGTTGGCGCAGTATTTT | CASSLGDRLAQYF
. | TRBJ1-5 | TRBD1 | TRBV2 | TGTGCCAGCAGTACTAGACAGGGAGGATCGGGAAGCAATCAGCCCCAGCATTTT | CASSTRQGGSGSNQPQHF
many | TRBJ2-7 | TRBD1 | TRBV7-8 | TGTGCCAGCAGCTGGGGATCCGGGACAGGGGGTTACGAGCAGTACTTC | CASSWGSGTGGYEQYF
many | TRBJ1-1 | . | TRBV6-2/TRBV6-3 | TGTGCCAGCAGTTACTCGAGGGGACGAACTGAAGCTTTCTTT | CASSYSRGRTEAFF
few | TRBJ1-2 | . | TRBV6-6 | TGTGCCAGCAGTACGGACGGGCAGTCGGGATATGGCTACACCTTC | CASSTDGQSGYGYTF
. | TRBJ2-2 | . | TRBV19 | TGTGCCAGTAGTACCAAGACAGAAACCGGGGAGCTGTTTTTT | CASSTKTETGELFF
many | TRBJ2-7 | . | TRBV7-6 | TGTGCCAGCAGCCCTTCCGTCAAGCGGGCCTCCTACGAGCAGTACTTC | CASSPSVKRASYEQYF
few | TRBJ2-5 | . | TRBV6-2/TRBV6-3 | TGTGCCAGCAGTTACATAAGAGAGACCCAGTACTTC | CASSYIRETQYF
many | TRBJ1-1 | TRBD1 | TRBV5-1 | TGCGCCAGCAGCTTGGCTTCGACAGGGCGAGGGTACACTGAAGCTTTCTTT | CASSLASTGRGYTEAFF
few | TRBJ2-3 | TRBD2 | TRBV5-4 | TGTGCCAGCAGCGGGGGACTAGCGGGGGGGCGTGGTAAGGCAGATACGCAGTATTTT | CASSGGLAGGRGKADTQYF
few | TRBJ2-5 | TRBD2 | TRBV5-4 | TGTGCCAGCAGCCCCGGTGGACTAGCGGGAGAAGAGACCCAGTACTTC | CASSPGGLAGEETQYF
many | TRBJ2-3 | . | TRBV4-2 | TGTGCCAGCAGTCCTAGCGCAACTAGCACAGATACGCAGTATTTT | CASSPSATSTDTQYF
many | TRBJ1-3 | . | TRBV28 | TGTGCCAGCAGTTTACCCCTCTTCCCGGGGGGAAACACCATATATTTT | CASSLPLFPGGNTIYF
few | TRBJ1-2 | . | TRBV4-1 | TGCGCCAGCAGCCAAGAGGACCTAGAGAACTATGGCTACACCTTC | CASSQEDLENYGYTF
. | TRBJ2-3 | TRBD2 | TRBV29-1 | TGCAGCGTCGGAAGTACGGCGGGGGGGCCGGGAGATACGCAGTATTTT | CSVGSTAGGPGDTQYF
many | TRBJ1-2 | TRBD1 | TRBV7-2 | TGTGCCAGCAGCCCAGACAGGGTTGCTTCTGGCTACACCTTC | CASSPDRVASGYTF
many | TRBJ2-7 | . | TRBV19 | TGTGCCAGTATCACTACCGGGACTGCTTCCTACGAGCAGTACTTC | CASITTGTASYEQYF
many | TRBJ1-1 | TRBD1 | TRBV18 | TGTGCCAGCTCACCACCTCGGACAGGGGAAAGGAACACTGAAGCTTTCTTT | CASSPPRTGERNTEAFF
many | TRBJ1-2 | . | TRBV7-2 | TGTGCCAGCAGCTTAGGGGGAGACTATGGCTACACCTTC | CASSLGGDYGYTF
many | TRBJ2-7 | . | TRBV6-2/TRBV6-3 | TGTGCCAGCACAAGAGACGCCCTGACCTACGAGCAGTACTTC | CASTRDALTYEQYF
. | TRBJ1-1 | . | TRBV2 | TGTGCCACCAGAGGAGGTCAGGGCCCTAAAGAAGCTTTCTTT | CATRGGQGPKEAFF
. | TRBJ2-1 | TRBD2 | TRBV29-1 | TGCAGCGTTCGGACTAGCGTCCCGAGCTCCTACAATGAGCAGTTCTTC | CSVRTSVPSSYNEQFF
many | TRBJ2-7 | . | TRBV28 | TGTGCCAGCAGTCCTCCGGGACGAGTCCCAAACGAGCAGTACTTC | CASSPPGRVPNEQYF
few | TRBJ1-1 | . | TRBV4-2 | TGTGCCAGCAGCCAAGAAGGGAGGGCAGGGTCTGGGAACACTGAAGCTTTCTTT | CASSQEGRAGSGNTEAFF
many | TRBJ1-1 | . | TRBV7-2 | TGTGCCAGCAGCAACGACAGGCTGAACACTGAAGCTTTCTTT | CASSNDRLNTEAFF
few | TRBJ2-5 | . | TRBV18 | TGTGCCAGCTCACCCCCTGTGTACCAAGAGACCCAGTACTTC | CASSPPVYQETQYF
. | TRBJ1-1 | . | TRBV20-1 | TGCAGTGCTAGAGATTATCCAGTTAACACTGAAGCTTTCTTT | CSARDYPVNTEAFF
many | TRBJ2-2 | . | TRBV7-2 | TGTGCCAGCGTCCGGGACTCTAACACCGGGGAGCTGTTTTTT | CASVRDSNTGELFF
many | TRBJ1-4 | . | TRBV20-1 | TGCAGTGCTAGAGAAGGGAGGACTAATGAAAAACTGTTTTTT | CSAREGRTNEKLFF
many | TRBJ2-5 | TRBD2 | TRBV7-8 | TGTGCCAGCACCCTCTCGGGGGGGGGAAAGACCCAGTACTTC | CASTLSGGGKTQYF
many | TRBJ1-1 | . | TRBV14 | TGTGCCAGCAGCCAACGGAGGCAGGGGACTGAAGCTTTCTTT | CASSQRRQGTEAFF
many | TRBJ2-7 | . | TRBV7-2 | TGTGCCAGCAGCCCTTTCGGGGGCTACGAGCAGTACTTC | CASSPFGGYEQYF
many | TRBJ2-2 | . | TRBV12-3/TRBV12-4 | TGTGCCAGCACCTTGACTGGTAACACCGGGGAGCTGTTTTTT | CASTLTGNTGELFF
many | TRBJ2-1 | TRBD2 | TRBV14 | TGTGCCAGCAGCCAAGGAACGGGGACTAGCGGACCCTACAATGAGCAGTTCTTC | CASSQGTGTSGPYNEQFF
. | TRBJ1-1 | . | TRBV7-9 | TGTGCCAGCAGCTTAGCGACCGCCTATGAAGCTTTCTTT | CASSLATAYEAFF
many | TRBJ2-7 | TRBD2 | TRBV7-2 | TGTGCCAGCAGCTCGACTAGCGGGGGGGCCGTTTTCTCCTACTTC | CASSSTSGGAVFSYF
few | TRBJ1-1 | . | TRBV6-5 | TGTGCCAGCAGTCAACGTGGACAGACTAAGCCCGAAGCTTTCTTT | CASSQRGQTKPEAFF
. | TRBJ2-7 | TRBD1 | TRBV6-2/TRBV6-3 | TGTGCCAGCAGCCGGACAGGGTTGTACGAGCAGTACTTC | CASSRTGLYEQYF
many | TRBJ2-7 | . | TRBV7-2 | TGTGCCAGCAGCCCCGACCTCGAGCAGTACTTC | CASSPDLEQYF
many | TRBJ1-5 | . | TRBV7-2 | TGTGCCAGCAGCTTAGTCGGGGGGATGAGCAATCAGCCCCAGCATTTT | CASSLVGGMSNQPQHF
many | TRBJ2-1 | . | TRBV7-2 | TGTGCCAGCAGCTTAGCGCTAGGGGTGGTCAATGAGCAGTTCTTC | CASSLALGVVNEQFF
many | TRBJ2-7 | TRBD2 | TRBV28 | TGTGCCAGCAGTCCCCCGGGAGGCGGCACGGGGGAGCAGTACTTC | CASSPPGGGTGEQYF
many | TRBJ1-4 | . | TRBV5-4 | TGTGCCAGCAGCGCAAAGGCAGTGCGGGGGTCTGAAAAACTGTTTTTT | CASSAKAVRGSEKLFF
many | TRBJ2-7 | TRBD2 | TRBV7-2 | TGTGCCAGCAGCTTAGTGGTTTCGCGGGAGGGTACGTCCTACGAGCAGTACTTC | CASSLVVSREGTSYEQYF
. | TRBJ2-5 | TRBD2 | TRBV7-3 | TGTGCCAGCGGCCCTTCTAGCGGGGGGGCCTTTGCGACCCAGTACTTC | CASGPSSGGAFATQYF
many | TRBJ2-1 | . | TRBV28 | TGTGCCAGCAGGTCCACCGGGGCTGAGCAGTTCTTC | CASRSTGAEQFF